The following is a T cell receptor (beta chain) sequence with its context. Its antigen is not identified. Terminally differentiated effector memory CD45RA+ cells were excluded by CCR7 positive selection of CD45RO-negative cells. The data derive from a study of shared clonotypes between healthy human individuals. At the level of the study: Three CD4 naive, three CD4 memory, two CD8 naive and one CD8 memory plate were used per donor. Overall study results and limits: For naive CD4 cells, roughly 5% of clonotypes were shared across a few donors. Shared clonotypes across all four donors exceeded non-shared ones in generation probability.

V was pared by 6 bases and J by 1 base, with 22 bases between. The CDR3 spans 17 residues. Germline V gene sequence: CDR1 MNHEY, CDR2 SMNVEV (reference sequence). In the original processing: Junction-only sequences without quality scores came from ImmunoSEQ, so filtering differed. The table came from immunoSEQ multiplex PCR; TCRdb's copy has only in-frame clones and leaves some out. V and J calls and clone size are as listed in that table; D and trimming were resolved from the DNA. Counted here are about 590,000 clones, roughly 95% occurring once; the ten biggest clones make up around 0.11%. The sequencing input was naive CD8+ T cells sorted from blood. The receptor comes from a woman in her 30s in good health. This chain links TRBV27 with TRBJ2-7; possibly TRBD1 for D (6 bases). The CDR3 spells CASRKKRVGTLSYEQYF. For the CDR3, the DNA is TGTGCCAGCAGGAAGAAGAGGGTAGGGACACTTTCCTACGAGCAGTACTTC.